This T cell receptor (beta chain) was documented in a study of cytotoxic CD8 clonotypes in ibrutinib-treated CLL (dated by TCRdb to about 2021). Turning to the overall study: The cohort included roughly 15 treatment-naive and about a dozen relapsed/refractory patients; about 17 were IGHV unmutated. Longitudinal samples were available for about 30% of the roughly 86 trial participants. Patients were still on ibrutinib when every remission and progressive disease sample was collected. On average, each sample had roughly 230,000 productive templates and more than 85,000 productive rearrangements. Response samples were taken after a median of 12 months on treatment, ranging from 6 to 36 months. Cryopreserved peripheral blood mononuclear cells were obtained prior to treatment, at the time of response, and at either disease progression or sustained remission. Partial responses were observed in about 24 patients and complete responses in 2; after a median follow-up of 68 months, remission was maintained in about 15 patients and progression was observed in approximately 12. Summary of the overall study and its limitations: Sampling times were not matched between sustained-remission and progressing patients, and lymph node repertoires were not studied. Public clonotypes were rare and either contracted or stayed stable during treatment, and the rise in clonality at ibrutinib response reflected the expansion of private clonotypes. Baseline clonality exceeded that of age-matched healthy donors and correlated strongly with circulating CD8+ T-cell counts. Clonality increased at ibrutinib response, stayed stable in sustained remission, and fell back toward baseline at progression.

For this clone: Its antigen target is currently unknown. No base quality information exists; no much larger clone differs at one position.

On a MiSeq, deep resolution sequencing aimed for a depth between 1 in 1 million and 1 in 200,000 T cells, with each clonotype covered roughly 10x on average. The immunoSEQ hsTCRB Kit was used to generate TCR beta libraries. Per the original workflow: ImmunoSEQ Data Assistant and ImmunoSEQ Analyzer were used for data analysis, and V, D and J genes were assigned according to IMGT definitions. Clonality, with values ranging from 0 to 1, was calculated as one minus the normalized Shannon entropy of productive rearrangement frequencies. Only overrepresented clonotypes making up at least 0.05% of each patient's repertoire were included in the public clonotype analysis. Approximately 12 age-matched healthy donor repertoires from immuneACCESS were used as controls for clonality. Here the immuneACCESS table is served through TCRdb, limited to in-frame sequences with V and J called. Missing clones are a known gap in these copies; in checked studies unresolved V genes cover under half, and the rest lacks a known reason. The V and J calls and clone size are taken from that table; D and trimming were inferred from the DNA. For this sample there are some 200,000 clones; roughly three quarters appear just once. Roughly 10% of the sample lies in the top ten.

V drops 3 bases and J drops 6 bases, leaving 9 bases in between. Including the terminal cysteine and phenylalanine, the CDR3 comprises 13 residues. The entry retains the CDR3 DNA only, 39 bases that are in frame from base 1. The germline V gene provides CDR1 KGHSH and CDR2 LQKENI. The sample's time point label is to be understood as: approximately 11 months on ibrutinib. For TCR beta library preparation, approximately 2 micrograms of genomic DNA were isolated from cryopreserved PBMCs. Longitudinal blood samples from CLL patients on ibrutinib monotherapy underwent high-throughput TCR beta sequencing. The patients took part in an open-label, single-center phase 2 trial of ibrutinib monotherapy.

The sample here was PBMCs, taken after 12 months of ibrutinib treatment. The origin of this receptor is a human donor with chronic lymphocytic leukemia. This sequence uses TRBV18 and TRBJ2-1; TRBD2 is a weak D gene call, 5 bases matching. The DNA reads as follows: TGTGCCAGCTCACCGTTAGCGTTCAATGAGCAGTTCTTC. Translation gives CASSPLAFNEQFF.